This T cell receptor (beta chain) was identified in a study of blood T cell repertoires in COVID-19. As for the study in general: Sources were T cells, B-cell-depleted T cells, or PBMCs; the material itself was cDNA or gDNA.

Trimming removed 6 bases at V and 7 bases at J, with 13 bases between. This CDR3 comprises 11 residues. Germline V gene lookup returns CDR1 SQVTM and CDR2 ANQGSEA. Original processing notes: The authors estimated nucleated cell counts from reference gene primer amplification. The repertoire was sequenced with immunoSEQ multiplex PCR; TCRdb's copy has only in-frame clones and lacks some. That table furnishes V, J and clone size, whereas the DNA furnished D and trimming. The table includes approximately 41,000 clones, 65% to 85% detected once. V is TRBV29-1 and J is TRBJ2-7, with D unresolved. The material sequenced was peripheral blood. The clonotype comes from a man aged 40-49 years with active or convalescent COVID-19. The CDR3 nucleotides read TGCAGCGTCTTGGCGGCTTCAGAGCAGTACTTC. Amino acids: CSVLAASEQYF.